This T cell receptor (beta chain) was identified in a study of T cell responses to AZD1222 COVID-19 vaccine. Study-wide results and limits: Dominant CD4 TCR responses targeted spike regions 160-218 and 743-854.

The protocol was immunoSEQ multiplex PCR, while the TCRdb copy is restricted to in-frame clones and leaves out a portion. The table lists around 140,000 clones, 85% to 90% of them singletons. Per germline, CDR1 MNHEY and CDR2 SMNVEV (reference sequence). This CDR3 comprises 14 residues. The ends were cut back, 2 bases at V and 3 bases at J, with 8 bases in the middle. About this clone: The antigen remains unidentified.

This sample comprised peripheral blood, obtained 28 days after the second AZD1222 dose. V and J are TRBV27 and TRBJ2-1; the D gene is possibly TRBD1 (6 bases). This clonotype originated in an adult who received the AZD1222 COVID-19 vaccine. Written as DNA, the CDR3 is TGTGCCAGCAGTTTAGTGGACAGCTACAATGAGCAGTTCTTC. Its translation is CASSLVDSYNEQFF.